The present T cell receptor (beta chain) was sequenced within a study of cytomegalovirus exposure and HLA in healthy donors. Turning to this clone: Its antigen is not known.

In the PCR, 60 Vbeta and 13 Jbeta primers were used. Generated by immunoSEQ multiplex PCR, the TCRdb table keeps only in-frame clones and is missing some. The data show 150,000 to 200,000 clones, with 81% seen just once and around 2% held by the top ten. Healthy people donating bone marrow made up the donors. General observations from the study: Exclusion as indistinguishable affected some V segments, including TRBV6-2 and TRBV6-3. The study listed approximately 170 cytomegalovirus-associated TCR beta chains. CMV serostatus was the sole immune exposure information available.

CDR1 and CDR2 (germline): GTSNPN, SVGIG (reference sequence). CDR3 length: 13 amino acids. The V end lost 4 bases, the J end lost 2 bases, and 12 bases lay between the germline ends. V usage is TRBV30 and J usage is TRBJ2-7; tentatively, D is TRBD1 (6 bases). Sequencing input: PBMCs. The receptor was derived from a woman in her late teens or twenties in good health and CMV-seropositive. CDR3 nucleotide sequence: TGTGCCTGGAATACAGGGAACACCTACGAGCAGTACTTC. This sequence encodes CAWNTGNTYEQYF.